The rows below give T cell receptor beta chains drawn from one sample of a study of blood T cell repertoires in COVID-19. Here immunoSEQ multiplex PCR was the method, and the copy in TCRdb shows in-frame clones only, minus some. The table shows approximately 70,000 clones, with around 89% occurring only once. Sequencing input: peripheral blood. These receptors were obtained from a woman older than 75 with active COVID-19. The CDR3 runs from the conserved cysteine through the conserved F or W. Each record gives: D gene, J gene, V gene, clone size, CDR3 DNA, CDR3 protein. The D gene is left open where the match is weak. The listing skips clone size in some rows; elsewhere it reads once, few, many or a size class.

d_call: NA; j_call: TRBJ2-7; v_call: TRBV9; clone_size: NA; cdr3_nt: TGTGCCAGCAGCGCAACCGGACTGACCTACGAGCAGTACTTC; cdr3_aa: CASSATGLTYEQYF
d_call: NA; j_call: TRBJ1-3; v_call: TRBV6-5; clone_size: NA; cdr3_nt: TGTGCCAGCAGGAGCAGGGAATTTGGAAACACCATATATTTT; cdr3_aa: CASRSREFGNTIYF
d_call: NA; j_call: TRBJ1-5; v_call: TRBV28; clone_size: NA; cdr3_nt: TGTGCCAGCGGTAGGGAGGACAAAGCCAATCAGCCCCAGCATTTT; cdr3_aa: CASGREDKANQPQHF
d_call: TRBD1; j_call: TRBJ2-1; v_call: TRBV5-4; clone_size: NA; cdr3_nt: TGTGCCAGCAGGGGACAGTATGAGCAGTTCTTC; cdr3_aa: CASRGQYEQFF
d_call: NA; j_call: TRBJ1-5; v_call: TRBV6-5; clone_size: NA; cdr3_nt: TGTGCCAGCAGTTACTCGTTGTCCTATAATCAGCCCCAGCATTTT; cdr3_aa: CASSYSLSYNQPQHF
d_call: TRBD2; j_call: TRBJ2-5; v_call: TRBV28; clone_size: NA; cdr3_nt: TGTGCCAGCAGTAAAATCCATACTCGTGGGAGGGCCCCAGGATCAGAGACCCAGTACTTC; cdr3_aa: CASSKIHTRGRAPGSETQYF
d_call: TRBD2; j_call: TRBJ2-5; v_call: TRBV6-8; clone_size: NA; cdr3_nt: TGTGCCAGCAGTTACCGACTAGCCCTTTGGGAAGAGACCCAGTACTTC; cdr3_aa: CASSYRLALWEETQYF
d_call: NA; j_call: TRBJ1-1; v_call: TRBV7-2; clone_size: NA; cdr3_nt: TGTGCCAGCAGCTTCAGACAGAACACTGAAGCTTTCTTT; cdr3_aa: CASSFRQNTEAFF
d_call: NA; j_call: TRBJ2-3; v_call: TRBV9; clone_size: NA; cdr3_nt: TGTGCCAGCAGCGAGCCCGCGACATTAACGCAGTATTTT; cdr3_aa: CASSEPATLTQYF
d_call: NA; j_call: TRBJ2-3; v_call: TRBV19; clone_size: NA; cdr3_nt: TGTGCCAGTAGTGAGAGGAACAGGGTAGCGGGTACAGATACGCAGTATTTT; cdr3_aa: CASSERNRVAGTDTQYF
d_call: NA; j_call: TRBJ1-3; v_call: TRBV3-1/TRBV3-2; clone_size: few; cdr3_nt: TGTGCCAGCAGCCCAATGAGCTCTGGAAACACCATATATTTT; cdr3_aa: CASSPMSSGNTIYF
d_call: TRBD2; j_call: TRBJ2-1; v_call: TRBV6-6; clone_size: NA; cdr3_nt: TGTGCCAGCAGTTACGTAGCGGGAGGCGCCAATGAGCAGTTCTTC; cdr3_aa: CASSYVAGGANEQFF
d_call: NA; j_call: TRBJ1-5; v_call: TRBV2; clone_size: few; cdr3_nt: TGTGCCAGCAGTGTAGGGGACTACTATCAGCCCCAGCATTTT; cdr3_aa: CASSVGDYYQPQHF
d_call: NA; j_call: TRBJ1-1; v_call: TRBV2; clone_size: NA; cdr3_nt: TGTGCCAGCCGCTACTTCGGACAAAACACTGAAGCTTTCTTT; cdr3_aa: CASRYFGQNTEAFF
d_call: TRBD1; j_call: TRBJ2-1; v_call: TRBV28; clone_size: NA; cdr3_nt: TGTGCCAGCACGGGACAGGGGCCCTACAATGAGCAGTTCTTC; cdr3_aa: CASTGQGPYNEQFF
d_call: TRBD1; j_call: TRBJ2-1; v_call: TRBV5-4; clone_size: NA; cdr3_nt: TGTGCCAGCAGCTCGCCCCGGGACAGGGTTAACAATGAGCAGTTCTTC; cdr3_aa: CASSSPRDRVNNEQFF
d_call: TRBD1; j_call: TRBJ2-5; v_call: TRBV5-1; clone_size: NA; cdr3_nt: TGCGCCAGCAGCCCGCCCGGACAGGGTGGGACCCAGTACTTC; cdr3_aa: CASSPPGQGGTQYF
d_call: NA; j_call: TRBJ1-2; v_call: TRBV18; clone_size: NA; cdr3_nt: TGTGCCAGCTCACGGGGCGGACAGAGTGCATCTGGCTACACCTTC; cdr3_aa: CASSRGGQSASGYTF
d_call: TRBD2; j_call: TRBJ2-1; v_call: TRBV4-2; clone_size: NA; cdr3_nt: TGTGCCACCACCCTAGCGGGAGTCTACAATGAGCAGTTCTTC; cdr3_aa: CATTLAGVYNEQFF
d_call: TRBD2; j_call: TRBJ2-3; v_call: TRBV11-3; clone_size: NA; cdr3_nt: TGTGCCAGCAGCTCAGGGACTAGCGGGACTACAGATACGCAGTATTTT; cdr3_aa: CASSSGTSGTTDTQYF
d_call: NA; j_call: TRBJ1-6; v_call: TRBV7-8; clone_size: few; cdr3_nt: TGTGCCAGCAGCTTAGGTGTTCAGGATCCTTCACCCCTCCACTTT; cdr3_aa: CASSLGVQDPSPLHF
d_call: NA; j_call: TRBJ1-2; v_call: TRBV19; clone_size: NA; cdr3_nt: TGTGCCAGTAGTAAACAGGCTGCTAACTATGGCTACACCTTC; cdr3_aa: CASSKQAANYGYTF
d_call: NA; j_call: TRBJ2-1; v_call: TRBV19; clone_size: NA; cdr3_nt: TGTGCCAGTAGTATTGACAGAGCCTACAATGAGCAGTTCTTC; cdr3_aa: CASSIDRAYNEQFF
d_call: TRBD1; j_call: TRBJ1-2; v_call: TRBV5-1; clone_size: NA; cdr3_nt: TGCGCCAGCAGCTGGAGTTACCGGGACAGGTACTATGGCTACACCTTC; cdr3_aa: CASSWSYRDRYYGYTF
d_call: NA; j_call: TRBJ2-5; v_call: TRBV7-7; clone_size: NA; cdr3_nt: TGTGCCAGCAGCCAAGGTTCAAGCGGTGGGAGTATCCAGTACTTC; cdr3_aa: CASSQGSSGGSIQYF
d_call: TRBD2; j_call: TRBJ2-7; v_call: TRBV6-5; clone_size: NA; cdr3_nt: TGTGCCAGTCTCTTCTTGGCGGGAGGGAACCACGAGCAGTACTTC; cdr3_aa: CASLFLAGGNHEQYF
d_call: NA; j_call: TRBJ2-5; v_call: TRBV5-1; clone_size: NA; cdr3_nt: TGCGCCAGCAGCTTGGATTTTCAGGTCAAAGAGACCCAGTACTTC; cdr3_aa: CASSLDFQVKETQYF